These 31 T cell receptor beta chains came from one sample sequenced in a study of PD-1 blockade in classical Hodgkin lymphoma (dated by TCRdb to about 2020). The label giving this sample's time point can be read as: newly diagnosed, previously untreated cHL patient sample. Using a Miltenyi CD8+ T cell isolation kit, CD8+ T cells were purified from thawed PBMCs through magnetic negative selection. Libraries were constructed by the immunoSEQ multiplex PCR assay. Imported from immuneACCESS, the table was reduced by TCRdb to in-frame sequences with V and J called. These copies leave out some clones; in studies compared against another copy, an unresolved V gene accounts for under half, and the cause of the remainder is not known. The table for this sample lists about 21,000 clones; about 87% of them were counted only once. The ten largest clones capture roughly 7% of the sample. Sequences were obtained from CD8+ T cells from blood. The receptors were sampled from a human donor with classical Hodgkin lymphoma.

This clone has a single count. This chain connects TRBV19 to TRBJ2-1; 8 nucleotides align to TRBD2. Germline CDR1 and CDR2: LNHDA and SQIVND (reference sequence). J gave up 10 bases and V 3 bases, and 11 bases lay outside the gene matches. The CDR3 extends over 15 amino acids. The CDR3 sequence: CASSIEAGVWEEQFF. The CDR3, as DNA: TGTGCCAGTAGTATCGAAGCGGGAGTGTGGGAGGAGCAGTTCTTC.

This rearrangement joins TRBV6-1 to TRBJ1-1, with D tentatively TRBD1 (5 bases). Trimming shortened V by 5 bases and J by 7 bases, and 11 bases separated the two germline ends. Per germline, CDR1 MNHNS and CDR2 SASEGT. The CDR3 contains 12 residues. Here the CDR3 DNA reads TGTGCCAGCAGTTCCGACAGACTTGAAGCTTTCTTT. Protein sequence: CASSSDRLEAFF.

The chain links TRBV4-3 to TRBJ2-1; possibly TRBD2 for D (6 bases). The ends were cut back, 0 bases at V and 9 bases at J, with 18 bases in the middle. Germline assignment: CDR1 LGHNA and CDR2 YSLEER. The CDR3 is made up of 16 amino acids. In DNA form, the CDR3 reads TGCGCCAGCAGCCAAGATTGGAGCGGGCCCCAGACTGAGCAGTTCTTC. Protein sequence: CASSQDWSGPQTEQFF.

Here the CDR3 DNA reads TGCGCCAGCAGTGAGTCAAAGGGAAACTATGGCTACACCTTC. It specifies CASSESKGNYGYTF. V is TRBV10-2 and J is TRBJ1-2; D not resolved. The CDR3 totals 14 residues. Germline V lookup: CDR1 WSHSY, CDR2 SAAADI. V lost 0 bases, J lost 2 bases, and 7 bases lay in between.

CDR3 bases: TGTGCCAGCAGCTTGGGACCGAGCTCCTACAATGAGCAGTTCTTC. Protein product: CASSLGPSSYNEQFF. V and J are TRBV7-2 and TRBJ2-1; D possibly matches TRBD1 or TRBD2 (5 bases each). Trimming removed 3 bases from V and 0 bases from J, with 9 bases in between. Germline V gene lookup returns CDR1 SGHTA and CDR2 FQGNSA. The CDR3 loop spans 15 amino acids.

By its share, this clone is large (0.1 to 1%). The V call is TRBV27, the J call TRBJ1-1; TRBD1 is a possible D gene (5 bases). This CDR3 is built from 14 residues. The germline gives CDR1 MNHEY, CDR2 SMNVEV (reference sequence). Deletions cut 6 bases from V and 2 bases from J, with 13 bases between. The CDR3 loop reads CASRLLGVNTEAFF. The CDR3 DNA is TGTGCCAGCAGGCTACTAGGGGTTAACACTGAAGCTTTCTTT.

This clone was counted a few times. This chain connects TRBV2 to TRBJ1-1; D unclear. The V end lost 8 bases, the J end lost 0 bases, and 10 bases lay between the germline ends. The CDR3 runs to 13 residues. Germline-derived CDR1 and CDR2 are SNHLY and FYNNEI. CDR3 in amino acids: CASLGFMNTEAFF. CDR3 DNA: TGTGCCAGCCTTGGGTTCATGAACACTGAAGCTTTCTTT.

The rearrangement links TRBV7-8 to TRBJ2-7, with D tentatively TRBD2 (6 bases). V lost 5 bases, J lost 7 bases, and 21 bases lay in between. Germline lookup yields CDR1 SGHVS and CDR2 FQNEAQ. The length of the CDR3 is 15 residues. This chain's CDR3 is CASSPMTSRVGEQYF. DNA of the CDR3: TGTGCCAGCAGCCCTATGACTAGTCGGGTGGGAGAGCAGTACTTC.

The CDR3 coding sequence is TGTGCCAGTAGTATTAACAGGGGGCGGGAGCAGTACTTC. Translating gives CASSINRGREQYF. The chain recombines TRBV19 with TRBJ2-7; 9 bases match TRBD1. Germline values: CDR1 LNHDA, CDR2 SQIVND (reference sequence). The CDR3 extends over 13 amino acids. The trim removed 3 bases at V and 7 bases at J, leaving 4 bases unmatched.

V and J are TRBV30 and TRBJ2-7; TRBD1 aligns across 9 bases. The CDR3 totals 14 residues. V trimming: 3 bases; J trimming: 3 bases; junction bases outside the gene matches: 6. CDR1 and CDR2 (germline): GTSNPN, SVGIG (reference sequence). The CDR3 protein is CAWRMGQGDYEQYF. CDR3 in DNA: TGTGCCTGGAGAATGGGACAGGGTGACTACGAGCAGTACTTC.

V usage is TRBV5-6 and J usage is TRBJ1-6; 7 bases line up with TRBD1. CDR3 length: 16 residues. Germline assignment: CDR1 SGHDT and CDR2 YYEEEE. The ends lost 5 bases at V and 5 bases at J; junction bases unmatched: 10. The CDR3 DNA sequence: TGTGCCAGCAGGAGCTTCGGGACAGCAAATAATTCACCCCTCCACTTT. Protein product: CASRSFGTANNSPLHF.

This chain connects TRBV11-2 to TRBJ2-2, with D uncertain. The ends were cut back, 3 bases at V and 0 bases at J, with 8 bases in the middle. From germline, CDR1 is SGHAT and CDR2 FQNNGV. This CDR3 spans 15 amino acids. The CDR3 DNA reads as TGTGCCAGCAGCTTGGGTCGTGCGAACACCGGGGAGCTGTTTTTT. As protein: CASSLGRANTGELFF.

The chain combines TRBV5-6 with TRBJ2-7, with 9 bases aligning to TRBD1. J gave up 4 bases and V 4 bases, and 3 bases lay outside the gene matches. The germline gives CDR1 SGHDT, CDR2 YYEEEE. This CDR3 contains 13 residues. The CDR3 DNA is TGTGCCAGCAGCAAGGACAGGGGTTACGAGCAGTACTTC. Its protein is CASSKDRGYEQYF.

The CDR3 DNA reads as TGCGCCAGCAGCTTGGACGTTGGACAGGGGGCCTACGAGCAGTACTTC. It translates to CASSLDVGQGAYEQYF. The chain has TRBV5-1 and TRBJ2-7, with 10 bases that match TRBD1. This CDR3 region has 16 residues. Germline V CDR1 and CDR2: SGHRS, YFSETQ. J gave up 2 bases and V 0 bases, and 5 bases lay outside the gene matches.

CDR3 protein: CASKHRASAHPEQYF. The CDR3 DNA sequence: TGTGCCAGCAAACACAGGGCTAGCGCCCACCCAGAGCAGTACTTC. The gene calls are TRBV6-1 and TRBJ2-7; D assignment may be TRBD1 or TRBD2 (6 bases each). The length of the CDR3 is 15 residues. Trimming took off 7 bases at V and 7 bases at J, with 23 bases between the two ends. In germline, CDR1 is MNHNS, CDR2 SASEGT.

V is TRBV11-1 and J is TRBJ1-1; D is unresolved. The CDR3 length is 13 residues. Trimming took off 5 bases at V and 6 bases at J, with 13 bases between the two ends. From germline, CDR1 is SGHAT and CDR2 FQDESV (reference sequence). DNA for the CDR3: TGTGCCAGCAGCCCTGTTATGCGGTCTGAAGCTTTCTTT. It is translated as CASSPVMRSEAFF.

The rearrangement uses TRBV7-2 and TRBJ1-1; D is unresolved. Germline CDR1 and CDR2: SGHTA and FQGNSA. The CDR3 has 12 residues. V was pared by 4 bases and J by 4 bases, with 7 bases between. This CDR3 reads CASSYLGTEAFF. DNA of the CDR3: TGTGCCAGCAGCTACTTGGGCACTGAAGCTTTCTTT.

The rearrangement joins TRBV27 to TRBJ2-3; D could derive from TRBD1 or TRBD2 (5 bases each). The CDR3 runs to 16 residues. Trimming took 0 bases from V and 0 from J, leaving 10 bases between them. Germline V gene data show CDR1 as MNHEY and CDR2 as SMNVEV (reference sequence). The CDR3: CASSLSVGPSTDTQYF. The CDR3 region has the DNA TGTGCCAGCAGTTTATCAGTGGGACCTAGCACAGATACGCAGTATTTT.

The rearrangement uses TRBV6-5 and TRBJ1-2; D perhaps matches TRBD1 (5 bases). The germline V and J ends were trimmed by 10 bases and 4 bases, with 10 bases remaining between them. The germline V gene encodes CDR1 MNHEY and CDR2 SVGAGI. There are 11 residues in the CDR3. Written as DNA, the CDR3 is TGTGCCATCCAGGGAGCCTATGGCTACACCTTC. This codes for CAIQGAYGYTF.

The rearrangement joins TRBV2 to TRBJ2-5; D is perhaps TRBD1 (6 bases). This CDR3 contains 15 residues. V gave up 2 bases and J gave up 4 bases, with 14 bases separating them. Looked up from germline, CDR1 is SNHLY and CDR2 is FYNNEI. This CDR3 reads CASSERAGAGETQYF. The CDR3 DNA reads as TGTGCCAGCAGTGAACGGGCAGGGGCTGGAGAGACCCAGTACTTC.

V gene TRBV7-6 combines with J gene TRBJ1-1; perhaps TRBD1 as D (5 bases). Between the trimmed V and J ends, which lost 2 bases and 5 bases, there was a span of 21 bases. Germline V gene data show CDR1 as SGHVS and CDR2 as FNYEAQ. The CDR3 has 17 amino acids. This CDR3 reads CASSLYPTPAGGTEAFF. Written as DNA, the CDR3 is TGTGCCAGCAGCTTATACCCCACCCCCGCCGGGGGGACTGAAGCTTTCTTT.

This rearrangement joins TRBV28 to TRBJ1-1; tentatively, D is TRBD1 (5 bases). Germline lookup yields CDR1 MDHEN and CDR2 SYDVKM. The V and J ends lost 6 bases and 1 base respectively, with 24 bases between them. The CDR3 runs 18 residues. The CDR3 loop is CASSLRTRGLESNTEAFF. The CDR3, as DNA: TGTGCCAGCAGCTTAAGGACACGGGGCCTAGAATCGAACACTGAAGCTTTCTTT. Drawing the rest from reference TRBV28 and TRBJ1-1, the complete variable domain is DVKVTQSSRYLVKRTGEKVFLECVQDMDHENMFWYRQDPGLGLRLIYFSYDVKMKEKGDIPEGYSVSREKKERFSLILESASTNQTSMYLCASSLRTRGLESNTEAFFGQGTRLTVV.

The chain is built from TRBV6-6 and TRBJ2-7; the D is unclear. This CDR3 has 11 amino acids. The germline V and J ends were trimmed by 2 bases and 6 bases, with 5 bases remaining between them. Germline-derived CDR1 and CDR2 are MNHNY and SVGAGI (reference sequence). The CDR3 loop is CASSYRTEQYF. CDR3 bases: TGTGCCAGCAGTTACAGGACCGAGCAGTACTTC.

The rearrangement joins TRBV10-3 to TRBJ1-2; a weak D match, TRBD1 (6 bases). This CDR3 comprises 15 residues. V shed 5 bases and J shed 4 bases, with 17 bases lying between them. Germline V gives CDR1 ENHRY, CDR2 SYGVKD. The CDR3 loop is CAISSPGHFAYGYTF. CDR3 DNA: TGTGCCATCAGTTCTCCGGGACACTTTGCCTATGGCTACACCTTC.

This CDR3 reads CASSLRTGGANYGYTF. The CDR3 coding sequence is TGTGCCAGCAGCTTAAGAACAGGGGGCGCGAACTATGGCTACACCTTC. This chain connects TRBV5-8 to TRBJ1-2; 9 nucleotides match TRBD1. The germline CDR1 and CDR2 sequences are SGHTS and YDEGEE. This CDR3 contains 16 residues. V shed 2 bases and J 2 bases; nucleotides not matched to a gene: 7.

The genes are TRBV9 and TRBJ2-1; D uncertain. CDR3 length equals 11 residues. V lost 2 bases and J 5 bases, leaving 2 bases between the germline ends. CDR1 and CDR2 (germline): SGDLS, YYNGEE. The CDR3 sequence: CASSVNNEQFF. CDR3 sequence (DNA): TGTGCCAGCAGCGTTAACAATGAGCAGTTCTTC.

About this clone itself: The same CDR3 arises from other DNA sequences in this sample as well. This rearrangement joins TRBV5-5 to TRBJ2-7, with D unclear. CDR3 length: 13 residues. V gave up 2 bases and J gave up 0 bases, with 6 bases separating them. In germline, CDR1 is SGHKS, CDR2 YYEKEE (reference sequence). The CDR3 reads CASSFGYSYEQYF. DNA of the CDR3: TGTGCCAGCAGCTTCGGGTACTCCTACGAGCAGTACTTC.

The chain has TRBV2 and TRBJ2-3; TRBD1 is a possible D gene (6 bases). The CDR3 sequence is 18 residues long. Germline lookup yields CDR1 SNHLY and CDR2 FYNNEI. The V end lost 4 bases, the J end lost 1 base, and 21 bases lay between the germline ends. CDR3 in amino acids: CASSARGHPPQGTDTQYF. The CDR3 DNA is TGTGCCAGCAGTGCAAGGGGACACCCACCCCAAGGCACAGATACGCAGTATTTT.

The CDR3, as DNA: TGTGCCAGCAGTGATATTGGAGTTAGGGGAAGGGGCTACACCTTC. Translating it yields CASSDIGVRGRGYTF. This chain joins TRBV6-1 and TRBJ1-2; possibly TRBD1 for D (5 bases). V gave up 3 bases and J gave up 8 bases, with 19 bases separating them. The CDR3 is made up of 15 amino acids. Germline CDR1 and CDR2: MNHNS and SASEGT.

Only a few counts were recorded for this clone. The chain couples TRBV9 to TRBJ1-1, with D tentatively TRBD1 (5 bases). The germline CDR1 and CDR2 sequences are SGDLS and YYNGEE. This CDR3 region has 12 residues. The V end was cut by 0 bases, the J end by 7 bases, with 7 bases between. The CDR3 DNA reads TGTGCCAGCAGCGTAGTCGGGGGTGAAGCTTTCTTT. The encoded protein is CASSVVGGEAFF.

The CDR3 DNA reads TGCGCCAGCAGCCACGAAAGGGGGAACATTCAGTACTTC. Translated: CASSHERGNIQYF. The V gene is TRBV4-1, the J gene TRBJ2-4, with D tentatively TRBD1 (6 bases). CDR1 is MGHRA and CDR2 is YSYEKL in the germline V gene. V was shortened by 3 bases and J by 7 bases, with 10 bases between the two germline ends. The CDR3 is 13 residues long.